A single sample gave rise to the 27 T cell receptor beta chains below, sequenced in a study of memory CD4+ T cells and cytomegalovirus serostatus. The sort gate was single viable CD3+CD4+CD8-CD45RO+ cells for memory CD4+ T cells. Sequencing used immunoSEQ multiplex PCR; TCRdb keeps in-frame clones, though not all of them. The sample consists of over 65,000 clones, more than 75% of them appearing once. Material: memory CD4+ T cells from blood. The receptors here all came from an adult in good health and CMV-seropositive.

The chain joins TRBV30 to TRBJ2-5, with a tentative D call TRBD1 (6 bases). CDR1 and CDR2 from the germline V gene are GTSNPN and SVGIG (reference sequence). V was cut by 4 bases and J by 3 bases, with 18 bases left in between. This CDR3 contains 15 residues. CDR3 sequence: CAWTIQGIHKETQYF. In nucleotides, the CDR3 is TGTGCCTGGACAATTCAGGGGATCCATAAAGAGACCCAGTACTTC.

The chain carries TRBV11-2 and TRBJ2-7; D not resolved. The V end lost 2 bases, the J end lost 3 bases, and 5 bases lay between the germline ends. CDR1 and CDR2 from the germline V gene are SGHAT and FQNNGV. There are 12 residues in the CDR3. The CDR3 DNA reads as TGTGCCAGCAGCTTAACAATCTACGAGCAGTACTTC. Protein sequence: CASSLTIYEQYF.

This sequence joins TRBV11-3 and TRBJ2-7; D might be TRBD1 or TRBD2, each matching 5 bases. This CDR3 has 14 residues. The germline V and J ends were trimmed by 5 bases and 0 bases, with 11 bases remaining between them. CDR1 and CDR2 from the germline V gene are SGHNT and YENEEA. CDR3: CASSLPGTSYEQYF. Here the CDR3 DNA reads TGTGCCAGCAGCCTCCCAGGGACCTCCTACGAGCAGTACTTC.

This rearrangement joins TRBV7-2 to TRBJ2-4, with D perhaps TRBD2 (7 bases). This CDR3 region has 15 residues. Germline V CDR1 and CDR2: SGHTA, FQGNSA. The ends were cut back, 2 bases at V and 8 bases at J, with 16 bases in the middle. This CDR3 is CASSLLGGGRDIQYF. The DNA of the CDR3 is TGTGCCAGCAGCTTATTAGGCGGGGGCAGGGACATTCAGTACTTC.

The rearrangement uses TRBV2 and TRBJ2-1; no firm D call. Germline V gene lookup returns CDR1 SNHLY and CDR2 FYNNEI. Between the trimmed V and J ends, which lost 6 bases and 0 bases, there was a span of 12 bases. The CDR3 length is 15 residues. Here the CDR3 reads CASSLSATSYNEQFF. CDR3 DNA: TGTGCCAGCAGCCTAAGCGCTACCTCCTACAATGAGCAGTTCTTC.

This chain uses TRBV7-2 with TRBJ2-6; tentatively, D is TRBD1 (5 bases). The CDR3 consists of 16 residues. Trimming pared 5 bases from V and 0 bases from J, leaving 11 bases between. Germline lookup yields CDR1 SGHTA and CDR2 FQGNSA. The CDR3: CASSETVPSGANVLTF. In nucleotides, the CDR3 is TGTGCCAGCAGCGAGACAGTCCCCTCTGGGGCCAACGTCCTGACTTTC.

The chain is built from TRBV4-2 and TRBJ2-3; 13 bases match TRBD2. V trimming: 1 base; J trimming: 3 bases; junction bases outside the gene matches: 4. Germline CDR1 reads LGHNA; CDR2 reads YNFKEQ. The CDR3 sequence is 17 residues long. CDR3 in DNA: TGTGCCAGCAGCCAAGGGACTAGCGGGAGAGGGACAGATACGCAGTATTTT. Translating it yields CASSQGTSGRGTDTQYF.

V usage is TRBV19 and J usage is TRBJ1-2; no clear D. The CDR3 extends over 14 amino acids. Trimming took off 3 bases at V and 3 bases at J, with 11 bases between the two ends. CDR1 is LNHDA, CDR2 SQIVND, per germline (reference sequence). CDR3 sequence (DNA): TGTGCCAGTAGTATCAGACGGAGGGACTATGGCTACACCTTC. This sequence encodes CASSIRRRDYGYTF.

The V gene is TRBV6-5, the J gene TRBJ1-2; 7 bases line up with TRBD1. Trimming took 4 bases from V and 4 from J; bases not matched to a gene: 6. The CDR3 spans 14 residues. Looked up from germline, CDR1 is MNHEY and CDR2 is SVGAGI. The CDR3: CASSSTGQSYGYTF. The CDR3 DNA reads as TGTGCCAGCAGTTCCACGGGACAGAGCTATGGCTACACCTTC.

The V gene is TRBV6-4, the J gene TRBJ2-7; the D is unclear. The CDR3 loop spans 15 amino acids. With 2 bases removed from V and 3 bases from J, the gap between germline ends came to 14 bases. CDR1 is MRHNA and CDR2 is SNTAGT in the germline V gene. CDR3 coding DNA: TGTGCCAGCAGTGACCTGGTCGAACTACTCTACGAGCAGTACTTC. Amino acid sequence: CASSDLVELLYEQYF.

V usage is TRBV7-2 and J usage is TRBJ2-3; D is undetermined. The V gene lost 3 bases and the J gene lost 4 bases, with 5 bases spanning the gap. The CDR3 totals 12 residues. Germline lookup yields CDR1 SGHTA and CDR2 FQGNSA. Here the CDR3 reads CASSFTPDTQYF. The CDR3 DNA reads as TGTGCCAGCAGCTTTACACCAGATACGCAGTATTTT.

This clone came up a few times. The CDR3 sequence: CASSLETGGPYEQYF. The CDR3 DNA reads as TGTGCCAGCAGCTTAGAGACGGGAGGTCCCTACGAGCAGTACTTC. The rearrangement uses TRBV7-2 and TRBJ2-7; 7 bases fit TRBD2. The CDR3 length is 15 residues. Trimming cost V 1 base and J 2 bases; bases outside gene matches: 5. Germline V gene sequence: CDR1 SGHTA, CDR2 FQGNSA.

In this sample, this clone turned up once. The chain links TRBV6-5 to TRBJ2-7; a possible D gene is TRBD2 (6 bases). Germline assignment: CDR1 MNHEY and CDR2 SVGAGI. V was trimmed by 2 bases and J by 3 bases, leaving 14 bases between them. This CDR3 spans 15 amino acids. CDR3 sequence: CASSYRGASHYEQYF. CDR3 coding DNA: TGTGCCAGCAGTTACCGCGGGGCCAGCCACTACGAGCAGTACTTC.

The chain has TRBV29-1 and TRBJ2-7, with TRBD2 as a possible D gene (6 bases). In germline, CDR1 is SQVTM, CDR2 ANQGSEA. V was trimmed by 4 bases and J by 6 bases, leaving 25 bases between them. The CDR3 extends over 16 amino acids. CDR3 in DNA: TGCAGCGTTGGAAGGGTCGGGGGACCGGTCGGGTCCGAGCAGTACTTC. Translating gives CSVGRVGGPVGSEQYF.

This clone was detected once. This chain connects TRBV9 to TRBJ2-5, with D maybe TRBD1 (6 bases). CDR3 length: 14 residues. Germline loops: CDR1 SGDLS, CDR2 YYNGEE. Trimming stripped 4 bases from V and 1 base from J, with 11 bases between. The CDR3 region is CASSLGDIQETQYF. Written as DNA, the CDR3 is TGTGCCAGCAGCCTCGGGGACATCCAAGAGACCCAGTACTTC.

The CDR3 here is CASTPSGGDRGRAFF. The CDR3, as DNA: TGTGCCAGCACTCCCTCGGGGGGGGACAGGGGGCGAGCTTTCTTT. The chain carries TRBV28 and TRBJ1-1; TRBD1 matches 12 bases. This CDR3 has 15 amino acids. V trimming: 7 bases; J trimming: 10 bases; junction bases outside the gene matches: 13. Looked up from germline, CDR1 is MDHEN and CDR2 is SYDVKM.

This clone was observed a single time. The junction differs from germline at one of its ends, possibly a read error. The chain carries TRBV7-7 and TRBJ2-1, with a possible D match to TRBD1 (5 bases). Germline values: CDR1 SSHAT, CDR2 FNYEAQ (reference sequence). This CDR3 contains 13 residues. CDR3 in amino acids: CASSSWGGNEQFF. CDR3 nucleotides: TGTGCTAGCAGCTCGTGGGGCGGCAATGAGCAGTTCTTC.

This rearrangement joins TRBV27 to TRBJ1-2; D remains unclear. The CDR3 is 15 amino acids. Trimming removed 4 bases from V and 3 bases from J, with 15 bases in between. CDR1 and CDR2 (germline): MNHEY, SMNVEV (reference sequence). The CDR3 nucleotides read TGTGCCAGCAGTTCCCGCATCTTCTCCCACTATGGCTACACCTTC. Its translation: CASSSRIFSHYGYTF.

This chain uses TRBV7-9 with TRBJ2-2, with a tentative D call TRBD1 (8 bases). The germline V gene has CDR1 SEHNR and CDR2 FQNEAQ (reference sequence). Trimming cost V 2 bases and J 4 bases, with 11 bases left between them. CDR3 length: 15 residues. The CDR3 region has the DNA TGTGCCAGCAGCTTAAACAGGGGGGGCACCGGGGAGCTGTTTTTT. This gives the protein CASSLNRGGTGELFF.

In nucleotides, the CDR3 is TGCGCCAGCAGCTTGGACAGGGGGCGCGAATACGAGCAGTACTTC. This gives the protein CASSLDRGREYEQYF. V is TRBV5-1 and J is TRBJ2-7, with 9 bases that match TRBD1. Germline loops: CDR1 SGHRS, CDR2 YFSETQ. CDR3 length: 15 amino acids. V dropped 0 bases and J dropped 4; count of bases not matched to a gene: 5. Together with reference TRBV5-1 and TRBJ2-7, the CDR3 gives the full variable domain: KAGVTQTPRYLIKTRGQQVTLSCSPISGHRSVSWYQQTPGQGLQFLFEYFSETQRNKGNFPGRFSGRQFSNSRSEMNVSTLELGDSALYLCASSLDRGREYEQYFGPGTRLTVT.

CDR3 sequence reads: CASSPRLAGGQGGTQYF. CDR3 coding DNA: TGTGCCAGCAGCCCGAGACTAGCGGGAGGGCAAGGGGGCACGCAGTATTTT. V usage is TRBV7-2 and J usage is TRBJ2-3; 14 bases match TRBD2. V shed 5 bases, J shed 9 bases, and the junction held 13 bases outside the gene matches. This CDR3 spans 17 amino acids. Germline loops: CDR1 SGHTA, CDR2 FQGNSA.

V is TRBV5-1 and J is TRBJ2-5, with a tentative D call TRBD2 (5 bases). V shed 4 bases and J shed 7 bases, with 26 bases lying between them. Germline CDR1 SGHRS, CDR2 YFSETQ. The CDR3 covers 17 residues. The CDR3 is CASSPSTDSRGRGTQYF. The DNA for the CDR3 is TGCGCCAGCAGCCCGAGCACGGACTCGCGAGGACGGGGGACCCAGTACTTC.

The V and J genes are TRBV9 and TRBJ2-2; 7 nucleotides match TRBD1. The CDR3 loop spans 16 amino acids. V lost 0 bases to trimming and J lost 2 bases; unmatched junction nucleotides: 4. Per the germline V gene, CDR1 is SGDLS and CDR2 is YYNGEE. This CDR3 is CASSVDGTVNTGELFF. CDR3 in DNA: TGTGCCAGCAGCGTAGATGGGACAGTTAACACCGGGGAGCTGTTTTTT.

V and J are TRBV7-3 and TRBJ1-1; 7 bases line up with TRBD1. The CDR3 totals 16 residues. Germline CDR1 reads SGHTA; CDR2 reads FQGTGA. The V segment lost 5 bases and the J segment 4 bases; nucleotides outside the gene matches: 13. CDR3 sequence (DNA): TGTGCCAGCAGCCAAGGCACAGGGGAAGTAGGCACTGAAGCTTTCTTT. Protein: CASSQGTGEVGTEAFF.

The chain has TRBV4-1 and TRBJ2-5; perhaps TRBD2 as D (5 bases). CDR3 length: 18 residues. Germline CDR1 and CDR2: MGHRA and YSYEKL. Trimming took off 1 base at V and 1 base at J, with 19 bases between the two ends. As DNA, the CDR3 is TGCGCCAGCAGCCAAGCCTATCCGAGCGGCTTAAGCCAAGAGACCCAGTACTTC. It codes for CASSQAYPSGLSQETQYF.

CDR3 nucleotide sequence: TGTGCCAGCAGCTTAACTTCTGAGCAGTTCTTC. Protein product: CASSLTSEQFF. The rearrangement joins TRBV7-2 to TRBJ2-1, with D uncertain. Trimming pared 2 bases from V and 9 bases from J, leaving 5 bases between. CDR1 is SGHTA, CDR2 FQGNSA, per germline. CDR3 length equals 11 residues.

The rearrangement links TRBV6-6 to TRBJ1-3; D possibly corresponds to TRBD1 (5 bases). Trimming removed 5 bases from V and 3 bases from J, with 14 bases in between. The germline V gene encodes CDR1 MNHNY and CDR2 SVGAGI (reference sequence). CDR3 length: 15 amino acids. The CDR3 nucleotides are TGTGCCAGCAGTCAACCGGGGGGGGATGGAAACACCATATATTTT. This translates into CASSQPGGDGNTIYF.